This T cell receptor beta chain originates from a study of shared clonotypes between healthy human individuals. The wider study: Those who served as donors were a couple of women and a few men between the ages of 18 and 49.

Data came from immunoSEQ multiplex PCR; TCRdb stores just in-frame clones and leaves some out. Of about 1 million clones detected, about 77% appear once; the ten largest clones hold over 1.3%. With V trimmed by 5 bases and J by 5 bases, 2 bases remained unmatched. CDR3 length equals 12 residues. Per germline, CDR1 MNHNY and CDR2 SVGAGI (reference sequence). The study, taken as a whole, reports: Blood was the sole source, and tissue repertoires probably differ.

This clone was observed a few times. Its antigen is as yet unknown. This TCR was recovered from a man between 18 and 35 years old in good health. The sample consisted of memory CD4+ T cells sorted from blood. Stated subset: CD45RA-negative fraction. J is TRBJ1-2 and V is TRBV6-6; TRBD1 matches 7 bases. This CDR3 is CASSRQGYGYTF. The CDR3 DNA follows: TGTGCCAGCAGTAGACAGGGTTATGGCTACACCTTC.